A single sample gave rise to the 30 T cell receptor beta chains below, sequenced in a study of tumour-infiltrating T cells in Burkitt lymphoma. Repertoires were generated with immunoSEQ multiplex PCR, while TCRdb's copy carries only in-frame clones and drops some. The table lists roughly 1,500 clones, roughly 17% of them singletons. The sample taken for sequencing was tumor tissue. The receptors stem from a human donor with diffuse large B-cell lymphoma.

This CDR3 reads CASSSDGYTF. DNA of the CDR3: TGTGCCAGCAGTTCCGATGGCTACACCTTC. The V call is TRBV6-6, the J call TRBJ1-2; D is unclear. V was clipped by 4 bases and J by 6 bases, with 3 bases between them. Germline lookup yields CDR1 MNHNY and CDR2 SVGAGI (reference sequence). The CDR3 is 10 residues long.

This clone was seen only a few times. The genes are TRBV2 and TRBJ2-3; no definite D call. The CDR3 length is 15 residues. Germline-derived CDR1 and CDR2 are SNHLY and FYNNEI. V shed 2 bases and J shed 0 bases, with 9 bases lying between them. The CDR3, as DNA: TGTGCCAGCAGTGAACGGCAGCCAAGCACAGATACGCAGTATTTT. Translated, it gives CASSERQPSTDTQYF.

This clone was observed a handful of times. This chain connects TRBV6-1 to TRBJ1-5; unclear D gene. Germline CDR1 MNHNS, CDR2 SASEGT. This CDR3 region has 16 residues. V gave up 1 base and J gave up 0 bases, with 10 bases separating them. The CDR3 region has the DNA TGTGCCAGCAGTGAAGATGCAGTATATAGCAATCAGCCCCAGCATTTT. Amino acid sequence: CASSEDAVYSNQPQHF.

This clone was picked up a small number of times. The chain couples TRBV29-1 to TRBJ1-4; no definite D call. CDR3 length: 13 amino acids. Looked up from germline, CDR1 is SQVTM and CDR2 is ANQGSEA. Trimming took off 4 bases at V and 7 bases at J, with 13 bases between the two ends. The CDR3 nucleotides read TGCAGCGTTGGTGTGGTATTGGGTGAAAAACTGTTTTTT. It translates to CSVGVVLGEKLFF. Supplemented by reference TRBV29-1 and TRBJ1-4, the full variable domain reads SAVISQKPSRDICQRGTSLTIQCQVDSQVTMMFWYRQQPGQSLTLIATANQGSEATYESGFVIDKFPISRPNLTFSTLTVSNMSPEDSSIYLCSVGVVLGEKLFFGSGTQLSVL.

This clone was detected once. This chain links TRBV18 with TRBJ2-3, with 7 positions matching TRBD1. CDR1 and CDR2 from the germline V gene are KGHSH and LQKENI. The V and J ends lost 4 bases and 3 bases, in that order; junction bases with no gene match: 7. This CDR3 has 15 amino acids. CDR3 sequence: CASSQTGSFTDTQYF. The DNA for the CDR3 is TGTGCCAGCTCACAGACAGGGTCCTTTACAGATACGCAGTATTTT.

This clone showed up just a few times. The V call is TRBV14, the J call TRBJ2-2; D is undetermined. The germline V and J ends were trimmed by 1 base and 11 bases, with 14 bases remaining between them. The CDR3 loop spans 14 amino acids. Germline values: CDR1 SGHDN, CDR2 FVKESK. CDR3 DNA sequence: TGTGCCAGCAGCCAAGTGGTCAGTGGCGGAGAGCTGTTTTTT. It translates to CASSQVVSGGELFF.

This clone was recorded a few times. The chain carries TRBV6-1 and TRBJ2-1; the D gene is possibly TRBD2 (6 bases). The CDR3 extends over 13 amino acids. V was trimmed by 8 bases and J by 3 bases, leaving 11 bases between them. Germline V gene data show CDR1 as MNHNS and CDR2 as SASEGT. As DNA, the CDR3 is TGTGCCAGCGGCGGGGAACTCTACAATGAGCAGTTCTTC. It is translated as CASGGELYNEQFF.

The table lists this clone with a few counts. Relative to the germline gene, one junction end is altered; a read error may explain this. This chain links TRBV5-1 with TRBJ2-7; 11 bases match TRBD1. The CDR3 is made up of 13 amino acids. Per the germline V gene, CDR1 is SGHRS and CDR2 is YFSETQ. CDR3 loop: CASGTGGQYEQYF. The CDR3 DNA is TGCGCCAGTGGGACAGGGGGTCAGTACGAGCAGTACTTT.

The rearrangement links TRBV25-1 to TRBJ1-6; D might be TRBD1 (6 bases). The CDR3 sequence is 15 residues long. V lost 1 base and J 10 bases, leaving 14 bases between the germline ends. CDR1 and CDR2 (germline): MGHDK, SYGVNS. As DNA, the CDR3 is TGTGCCAGCAGTGAATCGTCTGGGGGCAGCTCACCCCTCCACTTT. This sequence encodes CASSESSGGSSPLHF.

V usage is TRBV28 and J usage is TRBJ2-7, with D perhaps TRBD1 or TRBD2 (5 bases each). This CDR3 has 14 amino acids. Trimming removed 2 bases at V and 6 bases at J, with 14 bases between. Germline CDR1 MDHEN, CDR2 SYDVKM. The CDR3 coding sequence is TGTGCCAGCAGTTTAGGGGACGGTGGGAGCGAGCAGTACTTC. Translation: CASSLGDGGSEQYF. Variable domain in full (rest from reference TRBV28 and TRBJ2-7): DVKVTQSSRYLVKRTGEKVFLECVQDMDHENMFWYRQDPGLGLRLIYFSYDVKMKEKGDIPEGYSVSREKKERFSLILESASTNQTSMYLCASSLGDGGSEQYFGPGTRLTVT.

The gene calls are TRBV6-1 and TRBJ2-5; TRBD1 is a possible D gene (5 bases). The germline V and J ends were trimmed by 7 bases and 1 base, with 13 bases remaining between them. Per the germline V gene, CDR1 is MNHNS and CDR2 is SASEGT. The CDR3 runs 14 residues. The CDR3 spells CASTHRRAQETQYF. CDR3 DNA: TGTGCCAGCACCCACAGGCGTGCCCAAGAGACCCAGTACTTC.

This rearrangement joins TRBV5-1 to TRBJ2-5; D is unclear. The CDR3 loop spans 14 amino acids. Trimming removed 4 bases from V and 5 bases from J, with 15 bases in between. The germline CDR1 and CDR2 sequences are SGHRS and YFSETQ. CDR3 sequence reads: CASSRIQGRETQYF. CDR3 nucleotide sequence: TGCGCCAGCAGCCGAATACAAGGGCGGGAGACCCAGTACTTC. The full variable domain, its missing parts supplied by reference TRBV5-1 and TRBJ2-5, is KAGVTQTPRYLIKTRGQQVTLSCSPISGHRSVSWYQQTPGQGLQFLFEYFSETQRNKGNFPGRFSGRQFSNSRSEMNVSTLELGDSALYLCASSRIQGRETQYFGPGTRLLVL.

This clone was seen a handful of times. J is TRBJ1-2 and V is TRBV7-9; 7 bases map to TRBD1. The J segment lost 8 bases and the V segment lost 5 bases, leaving 8 bases of the junction unmatched. Per the germline V gene, CDR1 is SEHNR and CDR2 is FQNEAQ (reference sequence). CDR3 size: 13 residues. This chain's CDR3 is CASSGSQGSGYTF. CDR3 DNA: TGTGCCAGCAGCGGGTCACAGGGGAGCGGCTACACCTTC.

V gene TRBV19 combines with J gene TRBJ1-1; no firm D call. Germline CDR1 LNHDA, CDR2 SQIVND (reference sequence). The ends were cut back, 1 base at V and 9 bases at J, with 6 bases in the middle. This CDR3 has 11 residues. The CDR3 spells CASSIGQKAFF. The CDR3 bases are TGTGCCAGTAGTATAGGGCAGAAAGCTTTCTTT.

V is TRBV27 and J is TRBJ2-7; a weak D match, TRBD1 (6 bases). The CDR3 consists of 13 residues. V lost 6 bases to trimming and J lost 7 bases, with 16 bases between them. CDR1 MNHEY and CDR2 SMNVEV come from the germline V gene (reference sequence). The CDR3 loop reads CASSRDTRVEQYF. The CDR3 DNA reads as TGTGCCAGCAGCCGGGACACCCGAGTGGAGCAGTACTTC.

This clone was counted a few times. J is TRBJ1-1 and V is TRBV28, with no clear D. V was cut by 2 bases and J by 0 bases, with 13 bases left in between. The V gene's germline CDR1 is MDHEN and CDR2 SYDVKM. The CDR3 runs 16 residues. CDR3 bases: TGTGCCAGCAGTTTACGGCGGCCGCTGATGAACACTGAAGCTTTCTTT. Encoded protein: CASSLRRPLMNTEAFF.

A few counts support this clone. The V and J genes are TRBV28 and TRBJ1-4, with D possibly TRBD1 on 6 matching bases. V lost 3 bases, J lost 7 bases, and 12 bases lay in between. The CDR3 has 14 residues. Germline V lookup: CDR1 MDHEN, CDR2 SYDVKM. The CDR3 protein is CASSLYRAGEKLFF. The CDR3 DNA reads TGTGCCAGCAGTTTGTACAGGGCGGGTGAAAAACTGTTTTTT.

The genes are TRBV5-4 and TRBJ1-2; 8 nucleotides match TRBD1. Germline loops: CDR1 SGHNT, CDR2 YYREEE (reference sequence). With V trimmed by 6 bases and J by 2 bases, 9 bases remained unmatched. The CDR3 has 15 residues. DNA for the CDR3: TGTGCCAGCATTCCTTCTGGGGACAGGAACTATGGCTACACCTTC. It translates to CASIPSGDRNYGYTF.

The chain combines TRBV10-3 with TRBJ1-1; possible D gene TRBD1, 6 bases. The CDR3 totals 14 residues. Germline V gene lookup returns CDR1 ENHRY and CDR2 SYGVKD. V dropped 3 bases and J dropped 2 bases, with 10 bases sitting between them. This CDR3 reads CAISDLGANTEAFF. CDR3 DNA sequence: TGTGCCATCAGTGATTTGGGGGCCAACACTGAAGCTTTCTTT.

This clone was observed a few times. The chain joins TRBV7-8 to TRBJ1-2, with a weak D call TRBD1 (5 bases). CDR1 and CDR2 from the germline V gene are SGHVS and FQNEAQ. V was pared by 6 bases and J by 3 bases, with 14 bases between. There are 14 residues in the CDR3. The CDR3 DNA reads TGTGCCAGCAGTTTGCCAGGGACGGACTATGGCTACACCTTC. Translated: CASSLPGTDYGYTF.

This clone has more than one count but fewer than ten. The gene calls are TRBV7-2 and TRBJ2-1; D remains unclear. V gave up 3 bases and J gave up 1 base, with 10 bases separating them. This CDR3 has 15 residues. The germline CDR1 and CDR2 sequences are SGHTA and FQGNSA. This chain's CDR3 is CASSLSRGSYNEQFF. CDR3 DNA sequence: TGTGCCAGCAGCTTGTCTCGAGGTTCCTACAATGAGCAGTTCTTC.

This chain connects TRBV15 to TRBJ1-5; tentatively, D is TRBD1 (5 bases). CDR1 and CDR2 (germline): LNHNV, YYDKDF (reference sequence). Deletions cut 0 bases from V and 5 bases from J, with 14 bases between. The CDR3 loop spans 16 amino acids. The DNA for the CDR3 is TGTGCCACCAGCAGAGATGAGGGCAGGGCCTATCAGCCCCAGCATTTT. Translating it yields CATSRDEGRAYQPQHF.

In its sample, this clone is large. The CDR3 is CSVVRGAGETQYF. The CDR3 region has the DNA TGCAGCGTTGTGAGGGGGGCAGGAGAGACCCAGTACTTC. This rearrangement joins TRBV29-1 to TRBJ2-5, with D possibly called TRBD1 or TRBD2 (6 bases each). CDR3 length: 13 residues. CDR1 and CDR2 (germline): SQVTM, ANQGSEA. Trimming removed 4 bases from V and 4 bases from J, with 13 bases in between. The full variable domain, rest sourced from reference TRBV29-1 and TRBJ2-5, is SAVISQKPSRDICQRGTSLTIQCQVDSQVTMMFWYRQQPGQSLTLIATANQGSEATYESGFVIDKFPISRPNLTFSTLTVSNMSPEDSSIYLCSVVRGAGETQYFGPGTRLLVL.

The table lists this clone with a few counts. The genes are TRBV7-8 and TRBJ1-2, with TRBD1 identical over 8 bases. CDR1 is SGHVS, CDR2 FQNEAQ, per germline. The CDR3 has 16 residues. Unmatched junction bases numbered 9, after V lost 1 base and J lost 5 bases. The CDR3, as DNA: TGTGCCAGCAGCTTAGTGATACAGGGGGGAACGTATGGCTACACCTTC. It is translated as CASSLVIQGGTYGYTF.

The table lists this clone with a few counts. The chain is built from TRBV4-1 and TRBJ1-2; D is undetermined. This CDR3 has 14 residues. The germline V gene has CDR1 MGHRA and CDR2 YSYEKL. The V and J ends lost 4 bases and 4 bases respectively, with 13 bases between them. The CDR3: CASSPTIGSYGYTF. The CDR3 region has the DNA TGCGCCAGCAGCCCTACTATTGGGAGCTATGGCTACACCTTC.

This chain connects TRBV10-3 to TRBJ1-1, with TRBD1 matching 9 bases. The germline CDR1 and CDR2 sequences are ENHRY and SYGVKD. CDR3 length: 12 amino acids. With 6 bases clipped from V and 4 bases from J, the junction kept 0 bases outside the gene matches. CDR3: CAIRDRGTEAFF. The CDR3 region has the DNA TGTGCCATCAGGGACAGGGGCACTGAAGCTTTCTTT.

This clone was found a few times. The chain has TRBV27 and TRBJ1-1; the D is unclear. CDR1 is MNHEY, CDR2 SMNVEV, per germline (reference sequence). Trimming took 2 bases from V and 0 from J, leaving 10 bases between them. This CDR3 contains 15 residues. The DNA for the CDR3 is TGTGCCAGCAGTTTAGAGCGCAGTCTGAACACTGAAGCTTTCTTT. This translates into CASSLERSLNTEAFF.

The chain combines TRBV5-1 with TRBJ2-1, with TRBD2 as a possible D gene (5 bases). This CDR3 has 13 amino acids. Germline-derived CDR1 and CDR2 are SGHRS and YFSETQ. V lost 5 bases to trimming and J lost 4 bases, with 10 bases between them. The CDR3 DNA sequence: TGCGCCAGCAGTGGGAGACAATACAATGAGCAGTTCTTC. Translation gives CASSGRQYNEQFF. Supplemented by reference TRBV5-1 and TRBJ2-1, the full variable domain reads KAGVTQTPRYLIKTRGQQVTLSCSPISGHRSVSWYQQTPGQGLQFLFEYFSETQRNKGNFPGRFSGRQFSNSRSEMNVSTLELGDSALYLCASSGRQYNEQFFGPGTRLTVL.

This clone was seen a handful of times. The chain links TRBV5-4 to TRBJ1-5; possible D gene TRBD1, 5 bases. Trimming removed 0 bases from V and 4 bases from J, with 11 bases in between. This CDR3 contains 15 residues. The germline V gene has CDR1 SGHNT and CDR2 YYREEE (reference sequence). The CDR3 reads CASSLGGDLNQPQHF. The CDR3 bases are TGTGCCAGCAGCTTGGGGGGGGATCTGAATCAGCCCCAGCATTTT.

The chain couples TRBV7-9 to TRBJ2-3; D gene unclear. The CDR3 contains 14 residues. The ends were cut back, 5 bases at V and 2 bases at J, with 11 bases in the middle. CDR1 SEHNR and CDR2 FQNEAQ come from the germline V gene (reference sequence). The DNA for the CDR3 is TGTGCCAGCAGCCTTGGCCTCTCCACAGATACGCAGTATTTT. Its protein product is CASSLGLSTDTQYF.